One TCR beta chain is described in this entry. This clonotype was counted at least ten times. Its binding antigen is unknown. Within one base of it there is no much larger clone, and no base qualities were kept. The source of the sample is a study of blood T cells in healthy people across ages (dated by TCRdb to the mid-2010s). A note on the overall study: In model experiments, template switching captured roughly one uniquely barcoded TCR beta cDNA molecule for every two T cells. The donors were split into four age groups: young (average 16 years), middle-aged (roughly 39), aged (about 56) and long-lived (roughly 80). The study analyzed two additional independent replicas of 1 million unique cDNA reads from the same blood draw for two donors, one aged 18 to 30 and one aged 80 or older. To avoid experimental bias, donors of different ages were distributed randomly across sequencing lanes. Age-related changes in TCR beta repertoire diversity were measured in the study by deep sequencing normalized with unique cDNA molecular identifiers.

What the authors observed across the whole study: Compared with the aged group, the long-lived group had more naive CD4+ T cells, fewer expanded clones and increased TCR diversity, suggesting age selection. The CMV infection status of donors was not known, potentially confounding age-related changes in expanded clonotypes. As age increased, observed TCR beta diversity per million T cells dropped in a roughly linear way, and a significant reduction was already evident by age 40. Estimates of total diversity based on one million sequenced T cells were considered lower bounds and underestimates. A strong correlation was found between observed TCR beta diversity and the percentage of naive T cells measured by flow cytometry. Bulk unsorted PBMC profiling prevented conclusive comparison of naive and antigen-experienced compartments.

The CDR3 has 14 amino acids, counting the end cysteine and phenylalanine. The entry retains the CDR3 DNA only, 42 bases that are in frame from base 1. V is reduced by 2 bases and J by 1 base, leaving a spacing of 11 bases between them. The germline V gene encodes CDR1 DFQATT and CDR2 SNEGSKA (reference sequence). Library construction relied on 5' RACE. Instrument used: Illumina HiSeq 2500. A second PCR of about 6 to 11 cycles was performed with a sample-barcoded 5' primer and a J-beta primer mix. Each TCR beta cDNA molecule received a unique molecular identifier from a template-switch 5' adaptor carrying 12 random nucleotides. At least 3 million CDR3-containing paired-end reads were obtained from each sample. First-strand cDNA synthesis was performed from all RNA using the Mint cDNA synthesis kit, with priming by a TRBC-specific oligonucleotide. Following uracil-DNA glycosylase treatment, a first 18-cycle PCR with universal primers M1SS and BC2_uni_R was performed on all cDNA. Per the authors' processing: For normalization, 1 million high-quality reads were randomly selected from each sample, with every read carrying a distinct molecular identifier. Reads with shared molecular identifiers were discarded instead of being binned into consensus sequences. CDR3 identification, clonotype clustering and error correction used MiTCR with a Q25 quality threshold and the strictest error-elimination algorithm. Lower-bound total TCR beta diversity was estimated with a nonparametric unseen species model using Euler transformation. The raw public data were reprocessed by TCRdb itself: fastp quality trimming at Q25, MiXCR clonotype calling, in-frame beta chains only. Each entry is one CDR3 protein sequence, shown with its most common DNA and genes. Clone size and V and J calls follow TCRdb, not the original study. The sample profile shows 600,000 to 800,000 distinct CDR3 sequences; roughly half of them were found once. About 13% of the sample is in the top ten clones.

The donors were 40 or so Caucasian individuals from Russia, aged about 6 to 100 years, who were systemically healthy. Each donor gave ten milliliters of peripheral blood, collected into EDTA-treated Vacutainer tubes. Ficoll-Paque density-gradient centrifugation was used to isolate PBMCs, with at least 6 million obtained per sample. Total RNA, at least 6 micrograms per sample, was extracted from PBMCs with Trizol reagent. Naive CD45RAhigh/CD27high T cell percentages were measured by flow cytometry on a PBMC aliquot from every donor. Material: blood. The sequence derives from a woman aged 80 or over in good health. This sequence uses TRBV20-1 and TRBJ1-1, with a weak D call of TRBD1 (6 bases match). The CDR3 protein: CSARKDRWNTEAFF. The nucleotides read TGCAGTGCTAGAAAAGACAGGTGGAACACTGAAGCTTTCTTT.